The 6 T cell receptor beta chains listed next were all sequenced from one sample in a study of blood T cells in healthy people across ages. A second PCR of roughly 7 to 11 cycles used a sample-barcoded 5' primer and a J-beta primer mix. MiXCR, applied by TCRdb to the 5' RACE reads, yields one record per CDR3 protein. The sample shows approximately 2,000,000 distinct CDR3 sequences, around 40% of them seen only once. The sequencing sample was made of blood. These receptors were collected from a human donor in good health.

The chain combines TRBV6-2 or TRBV6-3 with TRBJ2-5; D call uncertain. Trimming stripped 2 bases from V and 0 bases from J, with 10 bases between. The CDR3 totals 15 residues. CDR1 is MNHEY and CDR2 is SVGEGT in the germline V gene. CDR3 sequence: CASSYIGRNQETQYF. Here the CDR3 DNA reads TGTGCCAGCAGTTACATAGGGCGGAACCAAGAGACCCAGTACTTC.

There are a few counts of this clonotype. The chain employs TRBV4-3 and TRBJ2-1, with a tentative D call TRBD2 (5 bases). V lost 1 base and J 2 bases, leaving 9 bases between the germline ends. The CDR3 runs 15 residues. The germline V gene encodes CDR1 LGHNA and CDR2 YSLEER. CDR3 in amino acids: CASSQGSGTYNEQFF. The CDR3 region has the DNA TGCGCCAGCAGCCAAGGTTCCGGGACCTACAATGAGCAGTTCTTC.

This clonotype was counted a few times. The J gene is TRBJ2-5, the V gene TRBV7-9; perhaps TRBD2 as D (5 bases). The J call may be wrong; the DNA end is better matched by TRBJ2-7. CDR3 length equals 12 residues. Germline values: CDR1 SEHNR, CDR2 FQNEAQ (reference sequence). The CDR3 DNA follows: TGTGCCAGCAGCTCCCTAGCTGACGAGCAGTACTTC. It is translated as CASSSLADEQYF.

In this sample, this clonotype turned up a few times. This chain links TRBV24-1 with TRBJ2-1; 10 bases fit TRBD2. The CDR3 is 17 amino acids. Trimming removed 1 base from V and 5 bases from J; junction bases left unmatched: 7. Per the germline V gene, CDR1 is KGHDR and CDR2 is SFDVKD. The CDR3 sequence: CATSDFLAGVSNNEQFF. CDR3 DNA sequence: TGTGCCACCAGTGATTTTCTAGCGGGGGTGTCGAACAATGAGCAGTTCTTC.

Turning to this clonotype: At one boundary the junction diverges from the germline segment, which might be a read error. This chain links TRBV2 with TRBJ2-1; TRBD2 might be the D (5 bases). The germline V gene has CDR1 SNHLY and CDR2 FYNNEI. CDR3 length equals 12 residues. CDR3 sequence reads: CAGSELVGEQFF. Written as DNA, the CDR3 is TGTGCCGGCAGTGAACTAGTTGGTGAGCAGTTCTTC.

This clonotype was recorded a few times. The chain couples TRBV7-6 to TRBJ1-4; perhaps TRBD1 as D (5 bases). V was pared by 5 bases and J by 2 bases, with 12 bases between. The CDR3 sequence is 15 residues long. Germline lookup yields CDR1 SGHVS and CDR2 FNYEAQ. Written as DNA, the CDR3 is TGTGCCAGCAGCCCCGGGACCTTCACTAATGAAAAACTGTTTTTT. Translated, it gives CASSPGTFTNEKLFF. The variable domain in full, with the rest retrieved from reference TRBV7-6 and TRBJ1-4, is GAGVSQSPRYKVTKRGQDVALRCDPISGHVSLYWYRQALGQGPEFLTYFNYEAQQDKSGLPNDRFSAERPEGSISTLTIQRTEQRDSAMYRCASSPGTFTNEKLFFGSGTQLSVL.